These T cell receptor beta chains were read from a single sample in a study of T cells in tuberculosis. This table comes from immunoSEQ multiplex PCR, and its TCRdb copy is limited to in-frame clones, with some not included. The repertoire has 85,000 to 100,000 clones, approximately 90% of them found once; the top ten carry under 2.5%. Sequenced input: CD1b-GMM tetramer-negative cells sorted from PBMCs. Receptors were obtained from an adult woman with latent tuberculosis. Each CDR3 is given with its conserved first and last residue. Each record gives: D gene, J gene, V gene, CDR3 protein, CDR3 DNA. D genes are given only for firm matches.

>-|TRBJ2-3|TRBV19
CASSIAGTDTQYF
TGTGCCAGTAGTATTGCGGGGACAGATACGCAGTATTTT
>TRBD1|TRBJ1-2|TRBV27
CASSFAGGSGYTF
TGTGCCAGCAGTTTTGCAGGGGGCAGCGGCTACACCTTC
>-|TRBJ2-1|TRBV7-8
CASSPGSYNEQFF
TGTGCCAGCAGCCCCGGTTCCTACAATGAGCAGTTCTTC
>TRBD1|TRBJ1-5|TRBV4-1
CASSQGDRDNQPQHF
TGCGCCAGCAGCCAGGGAGACAGGGACAATCAGCCCCAGCATTTT
>-|TRBJ2-2|TRBV27
CASSLIKGGRPPTLNTGELFF
TGTGCCAGCAGTCTTATTAAAGGGGGACGGCCTCCCACCCTCAACACCGGGGAGCTGTTTTTT
>TRBD1|TRBJ2-1|TRBV19
CASSIQGNYNEQFF
TGTGCCAGTAGCATACAGGGGAACTACAATGAGCAGTTCTTC
>-|TRBJ2-7|TRBV7-2
CASSLVFSRSSYEQYF
TGTGCCAGCAGCTTAGTTTTTTCTAGAAGCTCCTACGAGCAGTACTTC
>-|TRBJ1-6|TRBV4-2
CASSQDLSLINSPLHF
TGTGCCAGCAGCCAAGATCTAAGTCTGATTAATTCACCCCTCCACTTT
>TRBD1|TRBJ2-4|TRBV9
CASSDSPRGQGNIQYF
TGTGCCAGCAGCGATTCCCCCCGCGGACAGGGTAACATTCAGTACTTC
>TRBD2|TRBJ2-3|TRBV19
CASSIVGSGGGTDTQYF
TGTGCCAGTAGTATAGTGGGTAGCGGGGGTGGCACAGATACGCAGTATTTT
>-|TRBJ1-1|TRBV19
CASSNNRVPKLNTEAFF
TGTGCCAGTAGTAATAACAGGGTTCCCAAGTTGAACACTGAAGCTTTCTTT
>TRBD1|TRBJ1-2|TRBV14
CASSQGTGFYGYTF
TGTGCCAGCAGCCAAGGGACAGGGTTCTATGGCTACACCTTC
>TRBD2|TRBJ2-3|TRBV7-3
CASSLRRTSGEGNTQYF
TGTGCCAGCAGCCTACGGCGGACTAGCGGGGAGGGGAATACGCAGTATTTT
>-|TRBJ2-3|TRBV6-1
CASPGYTDTQYF
TGTGCCAGTCCGGGGTACACAGATACGCAGTATTTT
>TRBD2|TRBJ2-5|TRBV9
CASSVGAGGWLETQYF
TGTGCCAGCAGCGTAGGAGCGGGGGGCTGGTTGGAGACCCAGTACTTC
>-|TRBJ1-5|TRBV10-3
CAISESRVSNQPQHF
TGTGCCATCAGTGAGTCCAGGGTCTCCAATCAGCCCCAGCATTTT
>-|TRBJ2-7|TRBV7-2
CASSLVPFLYEQYF
TGTGCCAGCAGCTTAGTCCCCTTCCTATACGAGCAGTACTTC
>TRBD1|TRBJ2-5|TRBV7-2
CASSSGTVGQETQYF
TGTGCCAGCAGCTCCGGGACAGTGGGCCAAGAGACCCAGTACTTC